The entry below gives a single T cell receptor (beta chain) sequence along with its context. What it binds is not known. In germline, CDR1 is SGHKS, CDR2 YYEKEE (reference sequence). V lost 4 bases to trimming and J lost 1 base; unmatched junction nucleotides: 1. The CDR3 sequence is 13 residues long. This sample was included in a study of cytomegalovirus exposure and HLA in healthy donors. Whole-study context: Early released data comprised tens of millions of unique TCRs from HLA-typed donors.

Use of 60 Vbeta and 13 Jbeta primers characterized the PCR. Here immunoSEQ multiplex PCR was the method, and the copy in TCRdb shows in-frame clones only, minus some. Recorded for this sample: fewer than 85,000 clones. Study findings and constraints: Some segments of the V type, notably TRBV6-2 and TRBV6-3, were excluded as indistinguishable. Specificity of a few CMV-associated chains for CMV antigens was verified in vitro. Several of the most significant clusters appeared, in a later analysis, to be linked to common viral pathogens.

The specimen was PBMCs. The genes are TRBV5-5 and TRBJ1-1; 7 positions match TRBD1. This TCR was sampled from a female donor in good health and CMV-seropositive. The CDR3 DNA reads as TGTGCCAGCAGCCGGGACAGGAACACTGAAGCTTTCTTT. As protein: CASSRDRNTEAFF.